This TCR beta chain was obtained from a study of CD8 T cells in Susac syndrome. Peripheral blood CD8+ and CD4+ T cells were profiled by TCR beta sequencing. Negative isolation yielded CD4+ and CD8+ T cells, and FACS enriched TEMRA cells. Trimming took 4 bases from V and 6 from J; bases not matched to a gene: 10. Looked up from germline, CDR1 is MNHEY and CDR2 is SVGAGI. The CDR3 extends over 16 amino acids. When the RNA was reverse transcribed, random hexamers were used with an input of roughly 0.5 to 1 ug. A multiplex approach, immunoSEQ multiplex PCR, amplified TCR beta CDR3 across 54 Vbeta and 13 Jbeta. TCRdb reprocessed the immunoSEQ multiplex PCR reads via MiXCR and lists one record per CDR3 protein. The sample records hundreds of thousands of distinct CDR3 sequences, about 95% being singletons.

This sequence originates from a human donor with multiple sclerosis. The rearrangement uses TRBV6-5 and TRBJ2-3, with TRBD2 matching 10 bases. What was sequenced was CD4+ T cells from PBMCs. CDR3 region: CASSSLGLAETDTQYF. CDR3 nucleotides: TGTGCCAGCAGTTCACTAGGACTAGCGGAGACGGATACGCAGTATTTT.